What follows are 26 T cell receptor beta chains derived from one specimen sequenced in a study of shared T cell receptors in the human thymus. Only in-frame clones appear in the TCRdb table, and some are missing; sequencing was by immunoSEQ multiplex PCR. The sample lists about 660,000 clones; around 87% were seen once. These records were also assigned to another study, of human thymus T cells.

The sample comprised thymocytes. These TCRs come from a boy less than two years old with a congenital heart defect.

This clone was recorded once. The chain couples TRBV28 to TRBJ1-1; D is unresolved. Germline V gene sequence: CDR1 MDHEN, CDR2 SYDVKM. The CDR3 consists of 14 residues. V lost 3 bases to trimming and J lost 7 bases, with 15 bases between them. As DNA, the CDR3 is TGTGCCAGCAGTTTTGGCGGGAGTCGCGTTGAAGCTTTCTTT. Amino acids: CASSFGGSRVEAFF.

The V call is TRBV9, the J call TRBJ1-2, with TRBD1 as a possible D gene (5 bases). CDR1 SGDLS and CDR2 YYNGEE come from the germline V gene. The V end lost 0 bases, the J end lost 4 bases, and 13 bases lay between the germline ends. The CDR3 is 15 residues long. The CDR3: CASSVALGGGYGYTF. In DNA form, the CDR3 reads TGTGCCAGCAGCGTAGCTTTGGGGGGGGGCTATGGCTACACCTTC.

The rearrangement links TRBV10-3 to TRBJ2-3, with 7 positions matching TRBD2. With 4 bases clipped from V and 2 bases from J, the junction kept 12 bases outside the gene matches. The CDR3 spans 17 residues. Germline CDR1 ENHRY, CDR2 SYGVKD. The CDR3 DNA is TGTGCCATCAGTGGTGGGTGGGCGCGGGGGTCCACAGATACGCAGTATTTT. Its translation: CAISGGWARGSTDTQYF.

This clone has only a few counts. J is TRBJ1-5 and V is TRBV28, with 9 bases aligning to TRBD1. The V and J ends lost 7 bases and 6 bases, in that order; junction bases with no gene match: 10. This CDR3 contains 15 residues. Per the germline V gene, CDR1 is MDHEN and CDR2 is SYDVKM. The CDR3 DNA follows: TGTGCCAGCACCCCCGGACAGGGGATGGGTCAGCCCCAGCATTTT. Translated, it gives CASTPGQGMGQPQHF.

This clone appeared once. The V gene is TRBV28, the J gene TRBJ2-7; D is possibly TRBD1 (5 bases). The CDR3 consists of 12 residues. The V and J ends lost 3 bases and 6 bases respectively, with 9 bases between them. Germline loops: CDR1 MDHEN, CDR2 SYDVKM. CDR3 coding DNA: TGTGCCAGCAGTTTCACAGGTCCCGAGCAGTACTTC. It is translated as CASSFTGPEQYF. The variable domain in full, with the rest retrieved from reference TRBV28 and TRBJ2-7, is DVKVTQSSRYLVKRTGEKVFLECVQDMDHENMFWYRQDPGLGLRLIYFSYDVKMKEKGDIPEGYSVSREKKERFSLILESASTNQTSMYLCASSFTGPEQYFGPGTRLTVT.

The chain links TRBV11-2 to TRBJ2-1; D is possibly TRBD1 (6 bases). CDR1 and CDR2 (germline): SGHAT, FQNNGV. The CDR3 loop spans 12 amino acids. The V and J ends lost 6 bases and 8 bases respectively, with 11 bases between them. The DNA for the CDR3 is TGTGCCAGCAGGGACAGATTCGATGAGCAGTTCTTC. It encodes CASRDRFDEQFF.

The V call is TRBV29-1, the J call TRBJ2-5; D remains unclear. The ends were cut back, 5 bases at V and 5 bases at J, with 6 bases in the middle. The CDR3 consists of 10 residues. Germline CDR1 reads SQVTM; CDR2 reads ANQGSEA. The CDR3 sequence: CSVLRETQYF. The CDR3 DNA sequence: TGCAGCGTTCTGCGGGAGACCCAGTACTTC.

The V call is TRBV7-2, the J call TRBJ2-7; D possibly corresponds to TRBD2 (6 bases). In germline, CDR1 is SGHTA, CDR2 FQGNSA. The CDR3 loop spans 14 amino acids. V was pared by 4 bases and J by 4 bases, with 14 bases between. CDR3 DNA: TGTGCCAGCAGCTACGGGACTTTGGCGTACGAGCAGTACTTC. Residues: CASSYGTLAYEQYF. The whole variable domain, remainder taken from reference TRBV7-2 and TRBJ2-7, is GAGVSQSPSNKVTEKGKDVELRCDPISGHTALYWYRQSLGQGLEFLIYFQGNSAPDKSGLPSDRFSAERTGGSVSTLTIQRTQQEDSAVYLCASSYGTLAYEQYFGPGTRLTVT.

The chain recombines TRBV6-1 with TRBJ2-7; 9 nucleotides match TRBD1. CDR1 and CDR2 (germline): MNHNS, SASEGT. The CDR3 runs to 15 residues. V was pared by 2 bases and J by 4 bases, with 6 bases of the junction left unmatched. Written as DNA, the CDR3 is TGTGCCAGCAGTGAATCCGGACAGGGGCTGTACGAGCAGTACTTC. It codes for CASSESGQGLYEQYF.

The rearrangement links TRBV5-6 to TRBJ1-5, with 7 nucleotides matching TRBD1. Germline V CDR1 and CDR2: SGHDT, YYEEEE. Losses at the gene ends were 4 bases for V and 6 bases for J; bases not matched to a gene: 7. This CDR3 has 14 amino acids. CDR3 nucleotides: TGTGCCAGCAGCCGTTACAGGGGAGGTCAGCCCCAGCATTTT. This encodes CASSRYRGGQPQHF.

This clone was observed a handful of times. The chain links TRBV28 to TRBJ1-3, with D maybe TRBD1 (6 bases). V lost 6 bases to trimming and J lost 1 base, with 16 bases between them. The germline gives CDR1 MDHEN, CDR2 SYDVKM. The CDR3 covers 16 residues. This CDR3 reads CASSQLRDRSGNTIYF. CDR3 sequence (DNA): TGTGCCAGCAGCCAACTAAGAGACAGGTCTGGAAACACCATATATTTT. The full variable domain, with the rest looked up from reference TRBV28 and TRBJ1-3, is DVKVTQSSRYLVKRTGEKVFLECVQDMDHENMFWYRQDPGLGLRLIYFSYDVKMKEKGDIPEGYSVSREKKERFSLILESASTNQTSMYLCASSQLRDRSGNTIYFGEGSWLTVV.

The chain carries TRBV7-6 and TRBJ1-6; 7 nucleotides agree with TRBD1. This CDR3 spans 15 amino acids. V lost 5 bases and J lost 9; bases outside the gene matches: 10. The germline gives CDR1 SGHVS, CDR2 FNYEAQ. This CDR3 is CASSPAGDSGSPLHF. The CDR3 region has the DNA TGTGCCAGCAGCCCAGCAGGGGACAGCGGTTCACCCCTCCACTTT.

The chain uses TRBV27 and TRBJ2-1, with 10 bases that match TRBD2. Germline V gene data show CDR1 as MNHEY and CDR2 as SMNVEV (reference sequence). The V and J ends lost 6 bases and 4 bases, in that order; junction bases with no gene match: 6. The CDR3 runs to 15 residues. CDR3 nucleotide sequence: TGTGCCAGCAGCACTAGCGGGAAGGAGTACAATGAGCAGTTCTTC. Its protein product is CASSTSGKEYNEQFF.

The V gene is TRBV28, the J gene TRBJ2-3; D remains unclear. CDR3 length: 15 amino acids. The V gene lost 3 bases and the J gene lost 11 bases, with 21 bases spanning the gap. Germline CDR1 and CDR2: MDHEN and SYDVKM. In DNA, the CDR3 is TGTGCCAGCAGTTTTCCATTGGCTGATCAAATCAAGCAGTATTTT. This encodes CASSFPLADQIKQYF.

This chain uses TRBV4-1 with TRBJ1-4, with D tentatively TRBD1 (5 bases). Trimming took off 4 bases at V and 4 bases at J, with 31 bases between the two ends. CDR1 and CDR2 (germline): MGHRA, YSYEKL. The CDR3 loop spans 21 amino acids. CDR3 protein: CASSPTRNGGALSRRNEKLFF. The DNA for the CDR3 is TGCGCCAGCAGCCCGACGAGGAACGGGGGTGCGCTTAGTCGACGTAATGAAAAACTGTTTTTT.

The chain is built from TRBV19 and TRBJ2-3; D gene ambiguous. V was pared by 0 bases and J by 8 bases, with 15 bases between. Germline V gene lookup returns CDR1 LNHDA and CDR2 SQIVND (reference sequence). The CDR3 runs 15 residues. The CDR3 here is CASSIDGPLFGTQYF. The CDR3 DNA sequence: TGTGCCAGTAGTATAGATGGGCCCCTGTTTGGTACGCAGTATTTT.

This clone was observed a few times. The junction departs from germline at one end; a sequencing error may be responsible. This sample also contains other DNA sequences that code for the same CDR3. This chain links TRBV6-6 with TRBJ1-6; maybe TRBD1 (6 bases). Looked up from germline, CDR1 is MNHNY and CDR2 is SVGAGI (reference sequence). The CDR3 contains 14 residues. CDR3 protein: CASSYQGNNSPLHF. The CDR3, as DNA: TGTGCCAGCAGTTACCAGGGGAATAATTCCCCCCTCCACTTT.

The chain employs TRBV9 and TRBJ2-1; D is perhaps TRBD1 (6 bases). This CDR3 has 14 amino acids. V lost 6 bases and J lost 7, with 17 bases in between. Per germline, CDR1 SGDLS and CDR2 YYNGEE. The CDR3 DNA follows: TGTGCCAGCACCAATGGGGGCGGGCAGAATGAGCAGTTCTTC. Translated: CASTNGGGQNEQFF.

This rearrangement joins TRBV7-9 to TRBJ1-4, with 7 bases aligning to TRBD1. CDR1 and CDR2 (germline): SEHNR, FQNEAQ (reference sequence). This CDR3 region has 16 residues. The V segment lost 4 bases and the J segment 7 bases; nucleotides outside the gene matches: 12. CDR3 sequence: CASSSPTGHLGEKLFF. The CDR3 DNA sequence: TGTGCCAGCAGCTCACCGACAGGGCACCTCGGTGAAAAACTGTTTTTT.

The J gene is TRBJ2-7, the V gene TRBV9; 10 positions agree with TRBD2. The CDR3 is 14 residues long. V lost 3 bases, J lost 7 bases, and 7 bases stayed unmatched. CDR1 and CDR2 (germline): SGDLS, YYNGEE. CDR3 DNA: TGTGCCAGCAGCGAGCGGGGGGGCCGCGGAGAGCAGTACTTC. As protein: CASSERGGRGEQYF. Supplemented by reference TRBV9 and TRBJ2-7, the full variable domain reads DSGVTQTPKHLITATGQRVTLRCSPRSGDLSVYWYQQSLDQGLQFLIQYYNGEERAKGNILERFSAQQFPDLHSELNLSSLELGDSALYFCASSERGGRGEQYFGPGTRLTVT.

This chain links TRBV19 with TRBJ2-7, with 9 positions matching TRBD1. In germline, CDR1 is LNHDA, CDR2 SQIVND (reference sequence). Trimming cost V 5 bases and J 5 bases; bases outside gene matches: 7. CDR3 length: 14 amino acids. CDR3 in amino acids: CASSVDRGMHEQYF. CDR3 nucleotides: TGTGCCAGTAGTGTGGACAGGGGTATGCACGAGCAGTACTTC.

The CDR3 nucleotides read TGTGCCAGCAGCCGCACCCGACAGGGGGCCAACGAGCAGTACTTC. Translation gives CASSRTRQGANEQYF. V is TRBV27 and J is TRBJ2-7, with 10 bases fitting TRBD1. CDR1 and CDR2 from the germline V gene are MNHEY and SMNVEV (reference sequence). V was clipped by 6 bases and J by 5 bases; unmatched bases: 10. This CDR3 contains 15 residues.

The genes are TRBV27 and TRBJ2-7; 7 positions agree with TRBD1. With 5 bases clipped from V and 0 bases from J, the junction kept 7 bases outside the gene matches. Germline CDR1 MNHEY, CDR2 SMNVEV (reference sequence). CDR3 length: 15 amino acids. The CDR3 DNA is TGTGCCAGCAGTCCGAGACAGGGTCACTCCTACGAGCAGTACTTC. Encoded protein: CASSPRQGHSYEQYF.

The chain uses TRBV7-8 and TRBJ2-3, with no clear D. This CDR3 is built from 16 residues. The germline V gene has CDR1 SGHVS and CDR2 FQNEAQ. The V end lost 0 bases, the J end lost 5 bases, and 15 bases lay between the germline ends. CDR3 protein: CASSLASPIEIDTQYF. The CDR3 DNA follows: TGTGCCAGCAGCTTAGCTAGCCCGATAGAAATAGATACGCAGTATTTT.

The chain carries TRBV18 and TRBJ2-7; 13 nucleotides line up with TRBD2. This CDR3 is built from 16 residues. The V segment lost 4 bases and the J segment 3 bases; nucleotides outside the gene matches: 6. Per the germline V gene, CDR1 is KGHSH and CDR2 is LQKENI. CDR3 coding DNA: TGTGCCAGCTCACGGACTAGCGGGAGTCACGTCTACGAGCAGTACTTC. Encoded protein: CASSRTSGSHVYEQYF.

The rearrangement links TRBV10-1 to TRBJ2-7, with a weak D call TRBD2 (6 bases). The ends were cut back, 6 bases at V and 2 bases at J, with 14 bases in the middle. Germline CDR1 reads WNHNN; CDR2 reads SYGVQD (reference sequence). This CDR3 is built from 14 residues. CDR3 DNA: TGCGCCAGCAGCTGGGAGGACTACGCCTACGAGCAGTACTTC. This codes for CASSWEDYAYEQYF.